At least ten counts were recorded for the clone carrying this T cell receptor (beta chain). The sample comes from a study of Graves' ophthalmopathy and Graves' hyperthyroidism. As the template, RNA transcripts were used to amplify TCR beta CDR3 regions. Second-round multiplex PCR came after first-round RT-PCR with HTBI primers. TCRdb reprocessed the multiplex PCR reads with MiXCR, giving one entry per CDR3 protein. The sample lists 150,000 to 200,000 distinct CDR3 sequences, 37% occurring once. This TCR derives from a woman in her thirties or forties with Graves' ophthalmopathy. Sequencing input: peripheral blood.

This CDR3 reads CSAPLGGRGTEAFF. Here the CDR3 DNA reads TGCAGTGCCCCGCTAGGGGGGCGAGGCACTGAAGCTTTCTTT. The chain recombines TRBV20-1 with TRBJ1-1, with D perhaps matching TRBD1 (6 bases). V was clipped by 6 bases and J by 4 bases, with 18 bases between them. The CDR3 extends over 14 amino acids. Germline V gives CDR1 DFQATT, CDR2 SNEGSKA (reference sequence).